The clone carrying this T cell receptor beta chain appeared a few times. Its antigen is not known. The data derive from a study of a mutant IDH1 vaccine in newly diagnosed glioma. For the study at large: Treated patients were approximately 62% male, around 38% female, mean age 40.4 years. Pretreatment consisted of radiotherapy, temozolomide, or both, with most receiving both. Whole-study results and caveats: Vaccine-induced immune responses occurred in approximately 93% of patients.

The V gene lost 1 base and the J gene lost 2 bases, with 6 bases spanning the gap. CDR1 is MNHNS, CDR2 SASEGT, per germline. The CDR3 contains 14 residues. This table comes from immunoSEQ multiplex PCR, and its TCRdb copy is limited to in-frame clones, with some not included. This sample has tens of thousands of clones, with approximately 82% found just once. Time point defined: week 47, end of study. Each dose of the vaccine consisted of 300 ug of mutant IDH1 20-mer peptide, with topical imiquimod. Material: PBMCs, obtained from a glioma patient whose treatment included an IDH1 peptide vaccine. This clonotype was sampled from a man between 18 and 35 years old with glioma. Some clones in this sample may be carry-over from other donors' samples. The V call is TRBV6-1, the J call TRBJ1-5; D call uncertain. The CDR3 region is CASSEGHGNQPQHF. CDR3 DNA sequence: TGTGCCAGCAGTGAAGGACACGGCAATCAGCCCCAGCATTTT.